Listed below are T cell receptor beta chains from one sample, sequenced in a study of shared clonotypes between healthy human individuals. The protocol was immunoSEQ multiplex PCR, while the TCRdb copy is restricted to in-frame clones and leaves out a portion. The table lists millions of clones, about 95% of them singletons. Sequencing was done on a sample of naive CD4+ T cells sorted from blood. All receptors derive from a man in his late teens or twenties in good health. CDR3s leave out the opening cysteine and the closing phenylalanine or tryptophan. The order of the fields is J gene, D gene, V gene, CDR3 protein. A D gene is named only where the DNA matches it firmly.

TRBJ1-2	NA	TRBV4-1	ASSQDPSGNYGYT
TRBJ2-1	TRBD2	TRBV7-8	ASSLGLAGEVSPYNEQF
TRBJ1-1	TRBD1	TRBV20-1	SAGRGSAF
TRBJ1-1	NA	TRBV29-1	SVGSGNTEAF
TRBJ2-2	NA	TRBV2	ASIFQSGDTGELF
TRBJ2-1	TRBD1	TRBV14	ASSTGRTGRNEQF
TRBJ2-7	TRBD2	TRBV5-4	ASSGGLAESPYEQY
TRBJ2-1	TRBD1	TRBV14	ASSQGDRGYNEQF
TRBJ2-7	NA	TRBV9	ASSAGAETGHYEQY
TRBJ1-6	NA	TRBV7-6	ASSLVNSPLH
TRBJ2-5	TRBD1	TRBV5-6	ASTAGGRETQY
TRBJ2-2	NA	TRBV7-6	ASSNSDTGELF
TRBJ2-1	TRBD1	TRBV5-1	ASSAQGGTYNEQF
TRBJ2-7	NA	TRBV30	AWGYYEQY
TRBJ2-7	NA	TRBV10-3	AISEYGGGEQY
TRBJ2-6	TRBD1	TRBV5-1	ASSHRTGPSGANVLT
TRBJ2-3	NA	TRBV5-1	ASSVAGTDTQY
TRBJ2-7	TRBD1	TRBV18	ASSPGQESYEQY
TRBJ1-6	TRBD1	TRBV2	ASSGDRRNSPLH
TRBJ2-5	NA	TRBV6-5	ASSYMETQY
TRBJ2-7	NA	TRBV7-2	ASSAGGSPYEQY
TRBJ2-1	NA	TRBV7-2	ASSQKRLVQGNEQF
TRBJ1-6	TRBD1	TRBV6-6	ASSFQSDRSSPLH
TRBJ1-2	TRBD1	TRBV4-1	ASSQVPGQGFTNYGYT
TRBJ2-2	NA	TRBV7-2	ASKGRATGELF
TRBJ1-1	NA	TRBV4-1	ASSQLGVTEAF
TRBJ2-5	NA	TRBV5-5	ASSSPDTETQY
TRBJ2-7	NA	TRBV2	ATENGPSTEQY
TRBJ1-1	NA	TRBV5-1	ASSLEPADTEAF
TRBJ2-2	TRBD2	TRBV5-4	ASRSTGGSNTGELF
TRBJ1-2	NA	TRBV7-5	ARSPGKVGRGYT
TRBJ2-5	TRBD2	TRBV5-1	ASSLFSGGVIQETQY
TRBJ1-1	NA	TRBV7-8	ASSRYLRAMNTEAF
TRBJ2-3	TRBD1	TRBV6-6	ASSSGDRGNTDTQY
TRBJ2-7	TRBD2	TRBV2	ASREGLAGNEQY
TRBJ2-7	TRBD1	TRBV4-1	ASSQEGDGTGTAIYD
TRBJ1-3	NA	TRBV28	ASSLLSGNTIY
TRBJ1-3	TRBD1	TRBV10-3	AIRYETGDRSGNTIY
TRBJ1-5	TRBD1	TRBV6-1	ASSGPGGGRQPQH
TRBJ2-7	TRBD2	TRBV19	ASSREGRGYEQY
TRBJ2-1	TRBD2	TRBV18	ASSPRGTSGVEQF
TRBJ2-5	NA	TRBV30	AWSQGGGETQY
TRBJ2-2	NA	TRBV11-3	ASSLFGGDNTGELF
TRBJ1-1	NA	TRBV6-5	ASTLNPGGSTEAF